This is a list of T cell receptor beta chains from one sample in a study of blood T cell repertoires in COVID-19. Measured with immunoSEQ multiplex PCR; TCRdb has only the in-frame clones, and not every one. The sample shows 30,000 to 35,000 clones, roughly 82% of them seen only once. The sequencing sample was made of peripheral blood. These receptors originate from an elderly man with active or convalescent COVID-19. Both conserved end residues are part of each CDR3. A D gene is named only where the DNA matches it firmly. Size values are once, few and many counts, or a class for expanded clones, and some rows have none.

v_call	j_call	d_call	clone_size	cdr3_nt	cdr3_aa
TRBV19	TRBJ2-1	TRBD2	once	TGTGCCAGTAGTATAATGCTAGCGGGTTCCTACAATGAGCAGTTCTTC	CASSIMLAGSYNEQFF
TRBV27	TRBJ2-2	.	.	TGTGCCAGCACCCGGTCTACAGGGACCGGGGAGCTGTTTTTT	CASTRSTGTGELFF
TRBV7-3	TRBJ2-5	.	.	TGTGCCAGCAGCTCCCGACAGGAAGGAGAGACCCAGTACTTC	CASSSRQEGETQYF
TRBV30	TRBJ1-4	.	.	TGTGCCTGGAGCAGGCTCACAGGCGAAAAACTGTTTTTT	CAWSRLTGEKLFF
TRBV28	TRBJ2-3	TRBD2	.	TGTGCCAGCGATACCGGGACTAGCGACTCAGATACGCAGTATTTT	CASDTGTSDSDTQYF
TRBV27	TRBJ2-7	TRBD1	.	TGTGCCAGCAGTAGAGACTCCGGGACAGGGTGGCCCTACGAGCAGTACTTC	CASSRDSGTGWPYEQYF
TRBV28	TRBJ1-2	.	.	TGTGCCAGCAGTTCAGCGGGGGGAAGTGGAGGCTACACCTTC	CASSSAGGSGGYTF
TRBV9	TRBJ2-2	TRBD1	.	TGTGCCAGCAGCGGGACAGGGGATAACACCGGGGAGCTGTTTTTT	CASSGTGDNTGELFF
TRBV7-9	TRBJ2-7	.	.	TGTGCCAGCAGCTCTCCCGCCCAGGTCCACGAGCAGTACTTC	CASSSPAQVHEQYF
TRBV19	TRBJ1-5	.	.	TGTGCCAGTAGTCGGGGGGCAGGGAGGGGCAATCAGCCCCAGCATTTT	CASSRGAGRGNQPQHF
TRBV19	TRBJ2-7	TRBD1	.	TGTGCCAGTAGTCGTCGGGGGACAGGGAGTTTCGAGCAGTACTTC	CASSRRGTGSFEQYF
TRBV5-6	TRBJ2-7	TRBD1	.	TGTGCCAGCAGCTGGGAACAGGGGGCAAGCGAGCAGTACTTC	CASSWEQGASEQYF
TRBV7-9	TRBJ2-7	.	.	TGTGCCAGCAGCTTAGAGGCAGACACCTACGAGCAGTACTTC	CASSLEADTYEQYF